This TCR beta chain was recovered during a study of control samples from healthy donors and cancer patients. Only a few counts were recorded for this clone. Some clones are missing from TCRdb's copy, which holds only in-frame ones; the method was immunoSEQ multiplex PCR. The data contain tens of thousands of clones, about 85% of them singletons. The source material was PBMCs. This sequence originates from a man between 60 and 75 years old with colorectal cancer.

CDR3 coding DNA: TGTGCCAGCAGTGAGACTAGCCCGGGTACCGGGGAGCTGTTTTTT. Residues: CASSETSPGTGELFF. V is TRBV2 and J is TRBJ2-2, with TRBD2 identical over 7 bases. Per germline, CDR1 SNHLY and CDR2 FYNNEI. The CDR3 contains 15 residues. Trimming at V came to 3 bases and at J to 5 bases, leaving 6 bases not matched to a gene.